The 9 T cell receptor beta chains listed next were all sequenced from one sample in a study of regulatory T cells in long-lasting Graves disease. As for time point: newly diagnosed GD, antithyroid drugs for less than 3 months. With RNA extracted from PBMCs as input, the TCR library was made. Relying on iRepertoire HTBI primers and Arm-PCR of CDR3 regions, the team built TCR beta libraries. TCRdb redid the calling of the multiplex PCR reads with MiXCR, one entry per CDR3 protein. The sample contains about 530,000 distinct CDR3 sequences, 16% of which appear only once. These data are also associated with another study on T cells in Graves' hyperthyroidism and ophthalmopathy.

The specimen comprised peripheral blood mononuclear cells (PBMCs), sampled at new diagnosis, from a patient treated with antithyroid drugs. These receptors originate from a woman in her forties or fifties with Graves disease.

This clonotype was counted many times. This chain uses TRBV5-4 with TRBJ2-3, with 7 bases identical to TRBD1. The CDR3 extends over 16 amino acids. CDR1 is SGHNT, CDR2 YYREEE, per germline (reference sequence). J lost 2 bases, V lost 7 bases, and 13 bases had no gene match. The CDR3 loop reads CASGKSGTAITDTQYF. The CDR3 DNA sequence: TGTGCCAGCGGAAAATCTGGGACAGCTATCACAGATACGCAGTATTTT.

The table lists this clonotype with many counts. V is TRBV7-3 and J is TRBJ2-1; 8 nucleotides align to TRBD1. The V segment lost 3 bases and the J segment 8 bases; nucleotides outside the gene matches: 3. The CDR3 extends over 13 amino acids. Germline V gene sequence: CDR1 SGHTA, CDR2 FQGTGA. In nucleotides, the CDR3 is TGTGCCAGCAGCTTCGACAGGGGTGATGAGCAGTTCTTC. Translating gives CASSFDRGDEQFF.

At least ten counts were recorded for this clonotype. V is TRBV12-3 or TRBV12-4 and J is TRBJ1-4; 10 bases align to TRBD1. V lost 6 bases and J lost 8; bases outside the gene matches: 6. CDR3 size: 14 residues. The CDR3 bases are TGTGCCAGCAGGCTGGGACAGGGGCGCGAAAAACTGTTTTTT. This gives the protein CASRLGQGREKLFF.

Many counts were recorded for this clonotype. The chain uses TRBV2 and TRBJ1-2, with D maybe TRBD1 (6 bases). In germline, CDR1 is SNHLY, CDR2 FYNNEI. V was trimmed by 6 bases and J by 1 base, leaving 12 bases between them. The CDR3 runs to 14 residues. The CDR3 is CASRPGTSNYGYTF. The CDR3 DNA reads TGTGCCAGCAGACCCGGGACAAGTAACTATGGCTACACCTTC.

This clonotype was detected many times. This chain joins TRBV7-3 and TRBJ2-1, with 12 nucleotides matching TRBD2. Germline assignment: CDR1 SGHTA and CDR2 FQGTGA. The CDR3 is 15 residues long. Unmatched junction bases numbered 7, after V lost 5 bases and J lost 8 bases. DNA of the CDR3: TGTGCCAGCAGCCCAACTAGCGGGGGGTTCGATGAGCAGTTCTTC. The encoded protein is CASSPTSGGFDEQFF.

This clonotype came up a few times. This chain connects TRBV30 to TRBJ2-7; the D is unclear. The V gene lost 0 bases and the J gene lost 0 bases, with 12 bases spanning the gap. The germline V gene encodes CDR1 GTSNPN and CDR2 SVGIG (reference sequence). The CDR3 runs 15 residues. CDR3 residues: CAWSVAVPSSYEQYF. The CDR3 DNA reads TGTGCCTGGAGTGTAGCAGTCCCAAGCTCCTACGAGCAGTACTTC.

This clonotype has ten or more counts. The chain recombines TRBV2 with TRBJ2-7; D is ambiguous. Per germline, CDR1 SNHLY and CDR2 FYNNEI. V dropped 6 bases and J dropped 6 bases, with 9 bases sitting between them. The CDR3 spans 11 residues. For the CDR3, the DNA is TGTGCCAGCAGGTTGTTTTCCGAGCAGTACTTC. Its protein is CASRLFSEQYF.

This clonotype was observed many times. The chain recombines TRBV6-9 with TRBJ1-4, with D possibly matching TRBD1 (5 bases). The V end was cut by 3 bases, the J end by 3 bases, with 14 bases between. CDR1 and CDR2 (germline): MNHGY, SVAAGI. The CDR3 runs 16 residues. This CDR3 is CASSYEGLTANEKLFF. CDR3 coding DNA: TGTGCCAGCAGTTACGAGGGGCTGACGGCTAATGAAAAACTGTTTTTT.

The V and J genes are TRBV7-8 and TRBJ2-1; D gene unclear. CDR3 length: 16 amino acids. Germline V gene lookup returns CDR1 SGHVS and CDR2 FQNEAQ. Trimming shortened V by 2 bases and J by 0 bases, and 11 bases separated the two germline ends. The CDR3 here is CASSLRPETSYNEQFF. CDR3 DNA sequence: TGTGCCAGCAGCTTAAGGCCCGAAACCTCCTACAATGAGCAGTTCTTC. Complete variable domain (other parts from reference TRBV7-8 and TRBJ2-1): GAGVSQSPRYKVAKRGQDVALRCDPISGHVSLFWYQQALGQGPEFLTYFQNEAQLDKSGLPSDRFFAERPEGSVSTLKIQRTQQEDSAVYLCASSLRPETSYNEQFFGPGTRLTVL.